These 20 T cell receptor beta chains originate from one sample sequenced in a study of blood T cell repertoires in COVID-19. TCRdb's table, derived via immunoSEQ multiplex PCR, lists solely in-frame clones and lacks some. The sample has about 200,000 clones; about 94% are singletons. Sequencing was performed on peripheral blood. The origin of the receptors is a man between 60 and 70 years old with COVID-19, enrolled during active disease.

This sequence joins TRBV2 and TRBJ2-1; D unresolved. Germline V gene lookup returns CDR1 SNHLY and CDR2 FYNNEI. Trimming shortened V by 8 bases and J by 3 bases, and 8 bases separated the two germline ends. This CDR3 region has 12 residues. CDR3: CASVQNYNEQFF. The DNA of the CDR3 is TGTGCCAGCGTACAGAACTACAATGAGCAGTTCTTC.

In DNA, the CDR3 is TGTGCCAGCAGCCCCCTTTTGGGACAGGGAAACACCATATATTTT. This translates into CASSPLLGQGNTIYF. The chain links TRBV28 to TRBJ1-3; TRBD1 agrees at 7 bases. The CDR3 consists of 15 residues. With V trimmed by 6 bases and J by 4 bases, 9 bases remained unmatched. CDR1 and CDR2 (germline): MDHEN, SYDVKM.

The chain carries TRBV28 and TRBJ1-2; possibly TRBD1 for D (6 bases). V was cut by 3 bases and J by 0 bases, with 14 bases left in between. This CDR3 spans 16 amino acids. Germline CDR1 is MDHEN and CDR2 is SYDVKM. The chain's CDR3 is CASSFSGGRTNYGYTF. DNA for the CDR3: TGTGCCAGCAGTTTCTCTGGGGGCCGGACTAACTATGGCTACACCTTC.

This chain uses TRBV12-3 or TRBV12-4 with TRBJ1-1; D perhaps matches TRBD1 (5 bases). The CDR3 sequence is 12 residues long. V was shortened by 7 bases and J by 7 bases, with 13 bases between the two germline ends. The CDR3 coding sequence is TGTGCCAGCACCGACCGCAGGGATGAAGCTTTCTTT. Translation gives CASTDRRDEAFF.

About this clone: The same CDR3 also results from other DNA sequences found in this sample. The CDR3 DNA is TGTGCCAGCAGCTCACCGGGACAGGGGGCTAGCGAGCAGTACTTC. It encodes CASSSPGQGASEQYF. The gene calls are TRBV5-5 and TRBJ2-7; TRBD1 matches at 12 bases. Germline values: CDR1 SGHKS, CDR2 YYEKEE (reference sequence). V was clipped by 3 bases and J by 6 bases; unmatched bases: 7. The CDR3 runs 15 residues.

The sample holds one count of this clone. The chain employs TRBV9 and TRBJ2-3, with D hard to call. The CDR3 has 13 amino acids. The germline V gene encodes CDR1 SGDLS and CDR2 YYNGEE. V was cut by 0 bases and J by 6 bases, with 8 bases left in between. CDR3: CASSVVSVDTQYF. CDR3 in DNA: TGTGCCAGCAGCGTAGTTTCTGTGGATACGCAGTATTTT.

The CDR3 nucleotides are TGCGCCAGCAGCTCAGGGATATCAGGTAATGAGCAGTTCTTC. This codes for CASSSGISGNEQFF. This chain links TRBV5-1 with TRBJ2-1, with D tentatively TRBD1 (5 bases). The V end was cut by 3 bases, the J end by 7 bases, with 14 bases between. The germline V gene encodes CDR1 SGHRS and CDR2 YFSETQ. The CDR3 has 14 residues.

V gene TRBV2 combines with J gene TRBJ2-2; TRBD1 matches 10 bases. Germline V gives CDR1 SNHLY, CDR2 FYNNEI. This CDR3 spans 17 amino acids. V was clipped by 7 bases and J by 5 bases; unmatched bases: 13. The CDR3 DNA follows: TGTGCCAGCAAAGGATCCCCGGGACAGGGGTTGACCGGGGAGCTGTTTTTT. Protein: CASKGSPGQGLTGELFF.

About this clone itself: Other DNA sequences in this sample translate to the same CDR3. DNA of the CDR3: TGTGCCAGCTCACCAGGACAGAACAATGAGCAGTTCTTC. Its protein is CASSPGQNNEQFF. The rearrangement links TRBV18 to TRBJ2-1, with a tentative D call TRBD1 (6 bases). CDR3 size: 13 residues. CDR1 and CDR2 from the germline V gene are KGHSH and LQKENI. V lost 2 bases to trimming and J lost 5 bases, with 7 bases between them. Drawing the rest from reference TRBV18 and TRBJ2-1, the complete variable domain is NAGVMQNPRHLVRRRGQEARLRCSPMKGHSHVYWYRQLPEEGLKFMVYLQKENIIDESGMPKERFSAEFPKEGPSILRIQQVVRGDSAAYFCASSPGQNNEQFFGPGTRLTVL.

This clone was picked up one time. The chain uses TRBV3-1 (or the pseudogene TRBV3-2) and TRBJ2-2, with a tentative D call TRBD2 (5 bases). This CDR3 has 17 residues. V shed 4 bases and J shed 0 bases, with 15 bases lying between them. Germline values: CDR1 LGHDT, CDR2 YNNKEL (reference sequence). The DNA for the CDR3 is TGTGCCAGCAGCCCACAGAATCGGGGATCGAACACCGGGGAGCTGTTTTTT. Its protein product is CASSPQNRGSNTGELFF.

This clone was counted between two and nine times. V gene TRBV29-1 combines with J gene TRBJ2-7; D not resolved. Germline values: CDR1 SQVTM, CDR2 ANQGSEA. This CDR3 has 13 amino acids. V was trimmed by 5 bases and J by 2 bases, leaving 13 bases between them. The CDR3 here is CSVYGERTYEQYF. The DNA for the CDR3 is TGCAGCGTTTACGGCGAGAGGACCTACGAGCAGTACTTC.

The J gene is TRBJ1-1, the V gene TRBV5-1, with D possibly TRBD1 on 5 matching bases. The length of the CDR3 is 15 residues. The germline V and J ends were trimmed by 0 bases and 4 bases, with 13 bases remaining between them. The germline V gene has CDR1 SGHRS and CDR2 YFSETQ. The CDR3 reads CASSLAHGGGTEAFF. The CDR3, as DNA: TGCGCCAGCAGCTTGGCCCACGGGGGTGGCACTGAAGCTTTCTTT.

The chain is built from TRBV19 and TRBJ2-1; TRBD1 aligns across 7 bases. Losses at the gene ends were 7 bases for V and 5 bases for J; bases not matched to a gene: 11. CDR3 length equals 15 residues. Germline V gene lookup returns CDR1 LNHDA and CDR2 SQIVND (reference sequence). The CDR3 loop is CASTLGQAPNNEQFF. CDR3 in DNA: TGTGCCAGTACCCTCGGACAGGCACCCAACAATGAGCAGTTCTTC. Full variable domain (missing parts from reference TRBV19 and TRBJ2-1): DGGITQSPKYLFRKEGQNVTLSCEQNLNHDAMYWYRQDPGQGLRLIYYSQIVNDFQKGDIAEGYSVSREKKESFPLTVTSAQKNPTAFYLCASTLGQAPNNEQFFGPGTRLTVL.

The genes are TRBV4-3 and TRBJ1-6, with 8 positions matching TRBD1. Germline-derived CDR1 and CDR2 are LGHNA and YSLEER. V trimming: 2 bases; J trimming: 10 bases; junction bases outside the gene matches: 4. This CDR3 comprises 14 residues. CDR3 in amino acids: CASSQRTGGSPLHF. The CDR3 DNA reads TGCGCCAGCAGCCAACGTACAGGGGGATCACCCCTCCACTTT.

The rearrangement links TRBV15 to TRBJ1-6, with TRBD1 matching 8 bases. This CDR3 has 17 residues. V dropped 3 bases and J dropped 6; count of bases not matched to a gene: 10. Germline V gives CDR1 LNHNV, CDR2 YYDKDF (reference sequence). The CDR3 DNA reads as TGTGCCACCAGCAGCCTAGACAGGGGTGTCGGTAATTCACCCCTCCACTTT. Translation gives CATSSLDRGVGNSPLHF. The full variable domain, its missing parts supplied by reference TRBV15 and TRBJ1-6, is DAMVIQNPRYQVTQFGKPVTLSCSQTLNHNVMYWYQQKSSQAPKLLFHYYDKDFNNEADTPDNFQSRRPNTSFCFLDIRSPGLGDTAMYLCATSSLDRGVGNSPLHFGNGTRLTVT.

The chain employs TRBV5-1 and TRBJ2-5; TRBD1 is a possible D gene (5 bases). Trimming cost V 1 base and J 5 bases, with 12 bases left between them. CDR3 length equals 14 residues. CDR1 is SGHRS, CDR2 YFSETQ, per germline. The CDR3 region is CASSLKQARETQYF. DNA of the CDR3: TGCGCCAGCAGCTTGAAACAGGCACGTGAGACCCAGTACTTC.

This clone was detected once. This chain links TRBV27 with TRBJ1-5, with a weak D call TRBD1 (5 bases). This CDR3 comprises 18 residues. With 3 bases removed from V and 4 bases from J, the gap between germline ends came to 22 bases. Looked up from germline, CDR1 is MNHEY and CDR2 is SMNVEV (reference sequence). CDR3 loop: CASSFSPPDRYRNQPQHF. The CDR3 DNA is TGTGCCAGCAGTTTTTCGCCCCCAGACAGATACCGAAATCAGCCCCAGCATTTT.

This sequence joins TRBV5-8 and TRBJ2-7, with 9 bases aligning to TRBD1. The CDR3 extends over 15 amino acids. Germline-derived CDR1 and CDR2 are SGHTS and YDEGEE. V dropped 2 bases and J dropped 5; count of bases not matched to a gene: 8. The CDR3 coding sequence is TGTGCCAGCAGCTTATCCAAGACAGGGGGACACGAGCAGTACTTC. It codes for CASSLSKTGGHEQYF.

V is TRBV11-1 and J is TRBJ1-3; 7 bases agree with TRBD1. Germline-derived CDR1 and CDR2 are SGHAT and FQDESV (reference sequence). V lost 5 bases to trimming and J lost 4 bases; unmatched junction nucleotides: 11. The CDR3 totals 16 residues. In DNA, the CDR3 is TGTGCCAGCAGCCGCGGACAGGCGGGTCCCGGAAACACCATATATTTT. Translation gives CASSRGQAGPGNTIYF.

The gene calls are TRBV28 and TRBJ1-2; 10 bases align to TRBD1. CDR1 MDHEN and CDR2 SYDVKM come from the germline V gene. CDR3 length: 14 amino acids. With V trimmed by 5 bases and J by 6 bases, 6 bases remained unmatched. The DNA for the CDR3 is TGTGCCAGCAGTCCCGGGGGACAGGGGCATGGCTACACCTTC. Protein: CASSPGGQGHGYTF.